This T cell receptor beta chain was obtained from a study of OX40 agonist ivuxolimab in advanced cancers. Across the study: Dose-escalation patients suffered from hepatocellular carcinoma, melanoma, renal cell or head and neck cancer. Participants averaged approximately 65 years of age (range roughly 23 to 80) and were roughly 80% male.

The germline V gene has CDR1 KGHSH and CDR2 LQKENI. V lost 2 bases and J 0 bases, leaving 14 bases between the germline ends. The CDR3 totals 18 residues. About this clone itself: The antigen is undetermined.

Study-wide findings and caveats: Averaging showed that CD8+ T cells had more expanded clones than CD4+ did. Clonal expansion by week 6 occurred in CD4+ and CD8+ blood T cells (at 0.1 to 3.0 mg/kg).

The method was immunoSEQ multiplex PCR; TCRdb's version includes in-frame clones alone and lacks a portion of them. Of around 63,000 clones in the sample, around nine tenths were seen once. The source is an adult with an advanced solid tumor such as melanoma, head and neck, liver or kidney cancer. The sequenced sample was CD4+ or CD8+ T cells sorted from blood, obtained in a trial of the OX40 agonist ivuxolimab. The chain carries TRBV18 and TRBJ1-6; perhaps TRBD1 as D (5 bases). The CDR3 loop reads CASSPVVGASSYNSPLHF. CDR3 nucleotide sequence: TGTGCCAGCTCACCAGTTGTCGGGGCGAGCTCCTATAATTCACCCCTCCACTTT.